The clone carrying this T cell receptor (beta chain) was recorded only once. As processed by the authors: Amplification with reference gene primers provided the estimates of nucleated cell counts. Libraries were prepared by immunoSEQ multiplex PCR; TCRdb keeps only in-frame clonotypes and omits some of them. V, J and clone size derive from that table, while D and trimming were established from the DNA sequence. The sample holds 300,000 to 400,000 clones; around 87% are singletons and the top ten take approximately 8%. The CDR3 sequence is 16 residues long. The J segment lost 6 bases and the V segment lost 2 bases, leaving 5 bases of the junction unmatched. Per the germline V gene, CDR1 is MDHEN and CDR2 is SYDVKM. This sample is part of a study of blood T cell repertoires in COVID-19. For the study at large: COVID-19 samples from acute and convalescent phases originated in the United States, Italy and Spain. Sources were T cells, B-cell-depleted T cells, or PBMCs; the material itself was cDNA or gDNA.

The rearrangement links TRBV28 to TRBJ2-1, with 12 positions matching TRBD2. This receptor was identified in a woman aged 45 to 65 who had recovered from COVID-19. Sequencing was carried out using peripheral blood. This chain's CDR3 is CASSLPLAGGRNEQFF. The CDR3 DNA sequence: TGTGCCAGCAGTTTACCTCTAGCGGGAGGGCGCAATGAGCAGTTCTTC.